What follows is one T cell receptor beta chain and its context. Trimming shortened V by 4 bases and J by 4 bases, and 15 bases separated the two germline ends. The CDR3 is 14 amino acids. Germline-derived CDR1 and CDR2 are SGHNT and YYREEE (reference sequence). Healthy people donating bone marrow made up the donors. Both 60 Vbeta primers and 13 Jbeta primers went into the PCR. Assay used: immunoSEQ multiplex PCR; TCRdb lists only in-frame clones, some missing. This table lists more than 95,000 clones. The source of the sample is a study of cytomegalovirus exposure and HLA in healthy donors. The genes are TRBV5-4 and TRBJ2-7, with a tentative D call TRBD1 (5 bases). The sequence was collected from a man aged 25-40 years in good health and CMV-seronegative. Sequences were obtained from PBMCs. The CDR3 loop reads CASSPDTVSYEQYF. The CDR3 DNA sequence: TGTGCCAGCAGCCCGGACACGGTGAGTTACGAGCAGTACTTC.